This T cell receptor (beta chain) was recorded in a study of T cell responses to AZD1222 COVID-19 vaccine. Study-level results: The donor cohort was predominantly white British with a female majority, and clonal diversity may have been underestimated. There were vaccine-associated CD4 TCRs across spike, dominant at 160-218 and 743-854. AZD1222 recipients seropositive at baseline numbered only five to seven.

Trimming removed 1 base from V and 2 bases from J, with 11 bases in between. The CDR3 is 14 residues long. CDR1 is GTSNPN and CDR2 is SVGIG in the germline V gene (reference sequence). This table comes from immunoSEQ multiplex PCR, and its TCRdb copy is limited to in-frame clones, with some not included. The sample yields about 120,000 clones, around 90% seen once. Points on this clone: Its antigen is not identified.

This sample comprised peripheral blood, obtained on day 0 of MenACWY control vaccination. The clonotype originates from an adult in good health. V is TRBV30 and J is TRBJ1-1; D remains unclear. The CDR3 loop reads CAWSAGLTNTEAFF. The CDR3 coding sequence is TGTGCCTGGAGTGCCGGGTTGACCAACACTGAAGCTTTCTTT.